The rows below give T cell receptor beta chains drawn from one sample of a study of cytotoxic CD8 clonotypes in ibrutinib-treated CLL. Sequencing used immunoSEQ multiplex PCR; TCRdb keeps in-frame clones, though not all of them. The sample shows more than 110,000 clones, about 84% of them seen only once. The sample consisted of PBMCs, taken after 36 months of ibrutinib treatment. Receptor source: a human donor with chronic lymphocytic leukemia. The CDR3 runs from the conserved cysteine through the conserved F or W. A D gene is named only where the DNA matches it firmly. Some rows mark clone size as missing; the rest say once, few, many or name a class of expanded clone.

CASSASLTGSGANVLTF,TGTGCCAGCAGCGCGAGTCTGACAGGGTCAGGGGCCAACGTCCTGACTTTC,TRBD1,-,TRBV5-4,TRBJ2-6
CASSRGSGNQPQHF,TGCGCCAGCAGCAGGGGAAGCGGCAATCAGCCCCAGCATTTT,-,once,TRBV5-1,TRBJ1-5
CASSEEGRQVPRRNQPQHF,TGTGCCAGCAGTGAAGAGGGGAGACAGGTGCCACGCCGCAATCAGCCCCAGCATTTT,-,-,TRBV6-1,TRBJ1-5
CASSRGTASDTQYF,TGTGCCAGCAGTCGAGGGACGGCGTCAGATACGCAGTATTTT,-,-,TRBV28,TRBJ2-3
CASSLAKGLGTTNEKLFF,TGTGCCAGCAGCTTGGCGAAGGGGTTGGGGACAACTAATGAAAAACTGTTTTTT,-,once,TRBV5-4,TRBJ1-4
CASRPGLAGYEQYF,TGTGCCAGTAGACCGGGACTAGCGGGGTACGAGCAGTACTTC,TRBD2,few,TRBV19,TRBJ2-7
CASSLSRGEAFF,TGTGCCAGCAGCTTGAGCAGGGGTGAAGCTTTCTTT,-,few,TRBV11-3,TRBJ1-1
CASSFAASGGPYQETQYF,TGTGCCAGCAGCTTTGCGGCGAGCGGGGGCCCGTACCAAGAGACCCAGTACTTC,TRBD2,-,TRBV7-9,TRBJ2-5
CASSFERELFTGELFF,TGTGCCAGCAGCTTTGAGCGGGAGTTGTTCACCGGGGAGCTGTTTTTT,TRBD2,-,TRBV6-4,TRBJ2-2
CASSLGQWVTNF,TGCGCCAGCAGCTTGGGGCAGTGGGTTACGAACTTC,-,-,TRBV5-1,TRBJ2-7
CASMWTEINEKLFF,TGTGCCAGCATGTGGACAGAAATTAATGAAAAACTGTTTTTT,-,-,TRBV2,TRBJ1-4
CASCGFSGNTIYF,TGTGCCAGCTGTGGTTTCTCTGGAAACACCATATATTTT,-,few,TRBV6-5,TRBJ1-3
CASSIWGVNTEAFF,TGTGCCAGCAGCATATGGGGGGTGAACACTGAAGCTTTCTTT,-,-,TRBV4-2,TRBJ1-1
CASSINRDTQYF,TGTGCCAGTAGTATAAACCGGGATACGCAGTATTTT,-,-,TRBV19,TRBJ2-3
CATTGTPLVGELFF,TGTGCCACGACCGGGACGCCGCTTGTCGGGGAGCTGTTTTTT,-,-,TRBV27,TRBJ2-2